Listed here are 28 T cell receptor beta chains from one sample, sequenced in a study of blood T cells in healthy people across ages. PCR was performed a second time for roughly 7 to 12 cycles using a sample-barcoded 5' primer and a J-beta primer mix. TCRdb processed the 5' RACE reads anew with MiXCR; each CDR3 protein has one entry. The sample records 750,000 to 950,000 distinct CDR3 sequences, about 27% being singletons. Separately, the same data were catalogued under a study of T cells of mothers and their children.

The sample comprised blood. The source is a woman aged 40 to 50 in good health.

The chain links TRBV7-2 to TRBJ1-1, with a possible D match to TRBD1 (6 bases). Trimming took 4 bases from V and 8 from J, leaving 14 bases between them. Germline V gene sequence: CDR1 SGHTA, CDR2 FQGNSA. The CDR3 runs to 13 residues. CDR3 nucleotides: TGTGCCAGCAGCTGGAGACAGGCGGAAGAAGCTTTCTTT. Encoded protein: CASSWRQAEEAFF.

As to this clonotype: A junction end diverges from the germline sequence, so it may reflect a read error. V and J are TRBV3-1 and TRBJ2-7; TRBD2 might be the D (6 bases). Per germline, CDR1 LGHDT and CDR2 YNNKEL (reference sequence). This CDR3 has 15 residues. The chain's CDR3 is CVSSQLGTASYEQYF. The CDR3 DNA follows: TGTGTCAGCAGCCAATTGGGGACTGCCTCCTACGAGCAGTACTTC.

This clonotype was picked up a small number of times. Possible read error: a much larger clone is one base away. V usage is TRBV10-3 and J usage is TRBJ2-5, with a possible D match to TRBD2 (6 bases). The CDR3 totals 12 residues. The V gene's germline CDR1 is ENHRY and CDR2 SYGVKD. The CDR3 region is CAVSGLQETQYF. The CDR3 bases are TGTGCCGTCAGCGGGTTGCAAGAGACCCAGTACTTC.

In its sample, this clonotype was seen a few times. The chain links TRBV24-1 to TRBJ2-3; D not certain. From germline, CDR1 is KGHDR and CDR2 SFDVKD. The CDR3 runs 11 residues. Trimming pared 9 bases from V and 5 bases from J, leaving 8 bases between. The CDR3 protein is CATQSGDTQYF. The CDR3, as DNA: TGTGCCACCCAGTCCGGAGATACGCAGTATTTT.

This clonotype appeared a few times. The chain combines TRBV18 with TRBJ1-1; a weak D match, TRBD1 (5 bases). Trimming shortened V by 4 bases and J by 8 bases, and 20 bases separated the two germline ends. The CDR3 totals 15 residues. CDR1 KGHSH and CDR2 LQKENI come from the germline V gene. The CDR3 nucleotides read TGTGCCAGCTCACTAGGTGACAGCTGGCTACCAGAAGCTTTCTTT. This encodes CASSLGDSWLPEAFF.

This clonotype occurred a few times. This CDR3 is CSVIFGAGGYTF. DNA for the CDR3: TGCAGCGTGATATTCGGGGCTGGTGGCTACACCTTC. The chain combines TRBV29-1 with TRBJ1-2, with D maybe TRBD1 (5 bases). The CDR3 is made up of 12 amino acids. CDR1 is SQVTM, CDR2 ANQGSEA, per germline. Trimming shortened V by 6 bases and J by 7 bases, and 15 bases separated the two germline ends.

The chain employs TRBV4-1 and TRBJ1-2; tentatively, D is TRBD1 (6 bases). CDR1 is MGHRA and CDR2 is YSYEKL in the germline V gene. The V and J ends lost 0 bases and 10 bases respectively, with 21 bases between them. The CDR3 is 16 residues long. This CDR3 reads CASSQEISIGGSDYTF. CDR3 nucleotide sequence: TGCGCCAGCAGCCAAGAAATTAGTATAGGGGGATCCGACTACACCTTC.

The chain employs TRBV5-5 and TRBJ2-2, with TRBD1 identical over 8 bases. V was clipped by 4 bases and J by 2 bases; unmatched bases: 7. Germline lookup yields CDR1 SGHKS and CDR2 YYEKEE (reference sequence). CDR3 length equals 16 residues. CDR3 in DNA: TGTGCCAGCAGCACCGCGGACAGGGAAAACACCGGGGAGCTGTTTTTT. Its protein is CASSTADRENTGELFF.

The chain links TRBV5-5 to TRBJ2-7, with D perhaps assigned TRBD1 or TRBD2 (5 bases each). Trimming stripped 4 bases from V and 2 bases from J, with 13 bases between. There are 14 residues in the CDR3. Germline CDR1 and CDR2: SGHKS and YYEKEE (reference sequence). The CDR3 nucleotides read TGTGCCAGCAGCCCGGGGCAACGAACCTACGAGCAGTACTTC. Amino acids: CASSPGQRTYEQYF.

The table lists this clonotype with a count of one. The chain couples TRBV5-1 to TRBJ2-4, with D maybe TRBD1 (6 bases). The ends were cut back, 4 bases at V and 9 bases at J, with 17 bases in the middle. The length of the CDR3 is 14 residues. The V gene's germline CDR1 is SGHRS and CDR2 YFSETQ. CDR3 in amino acids: CASSPRTDGSIQYF. The CDR3 coding sequence is TGCGCCAGCAGCCCGAGGACAGACGGTAGCATTCAGTACTTC.

To note about this clonotype: One end of the junction is discordant with germline, which a read error may explain. The V call is TRBV11-2, the J call TRBJ2-5, with 11 bases identical to TRBD2. The CDR3 has 15 residues. The V gene's germline CDR1 is SGHAT and CDR2 FQNNGV. CDR3 DNA sequence: TGTGCCGGCAGCGTTAGCGGGGGGGCCTCAGAGACCCAGTACTTC. It specifies CAGSVSGGASETQYF. Looking up the rest from reference TRBV11-2 and TRBJ2-5 gives the full variable domain: EAGVAQSPRYKIIEKRQSVAFWCNPISGHATLYWYQQILGQGPKLLIQFQNNGVVDDSQLPKDRFSAERLKGVDSTLKIQPAKLEDSAVYLCAGSVSGGASETQYFGPGTRLLVL.

This chain uses TRBV2 with TRBJ1-1; D might be TRBD1 (6 bases). V dropped 1 base and J dropped 1 base, with 10 bases sitting between them. Germline V CDR1 and CDR2: SNHLY, FYNNEI. The CDR3 has 15 residues. The chain's CDR3 is CASSEGDIRNTEAFF. CDR3 coding DNA: TGTGCCAGCAGTGAAGGGGACATAAGGAACACTGAAGCTTTCTTT.

This clonotype was picked up many times. The chain links TRBV28 to TRBJ2-7, with 7 bases aligning to TRBD1. Trimming removed 6 bases from V and 3 bases from J; junction bases left unmatched: 8. Germline CDR1 reads MDHEN; CDR2 reads SYDVKM. This CDR3 spans 14 amino acids. The CDR3 loop is CASRPPGQNYEQYF. The CDR3 DNA follows: TGTGCCAGCAGGCCTCCGGGACAGAACTACGAGCAGTACTTC.

The gene calls are TRBV10-3 and TRBJ2-3, with D maybe TRBD2 (8 bases). The CDR3 is made up of 16 amino acids. V was trimmed by 6 bases and J by 4 bases, leaving 20 bases between them. Germline V gives CDR1 ENHRY, CDR2 SYGVKD. This CDR3 reads CAISPGGSGEADTQYF. CDR3 coding DNA: TGTGCCATCAGCCCAGGGGGTAGCGGGGAGGCAGATACGCAGTATTTT.

At least ten counts were recorded for this clonotype. V usage is TRBV7-8 and J usage is TRBJ2-7; D may correspond to TRBD1 or TRBD2 (5 bases each). The germline V gene has CDR1 SGHVS and CDR2 FQNEAQ. This CDR3 comprises 14 residues. Trimming took off 4 bases at V and 2 bases at J, with 12 bases between the two ends. CDR3 DNA sequence: TGTGCCAGCAGCTCCCAGGGACGGACCTACGAGCAGTACTTC. Amino acid sequence: CASSSQGRTYEQYF.

The gene calls are TRBV6-2 or TRBV6-3 and TRBJ2-1; 8 bases line up with TRBD2. Germline V gene sequence: CDR1 MNHEY, CDR2 SVGEGT. V shed 7 bases, J shed 0 bases, and the junction held 11 bases outside the gene matches. The CDR3 has 17 residues. CDR3 sequence reads: CASTKAGGRFSYNEQFF. CDR3 in DNA: TGTGCCAGCACCAAGGCTGGCGGGAGGTTCTCCTACAATGAGCAGTTCTTC.

This clonotype has ten or more counts. The chain joins TRBV5-1 to TRBJ2-7, with TRBD1 matching over 7 bases. J gave up 5 bases and V 6 bases, and 8 bases lay outside the gene matches. The CDR3 runs to 13 residues. The germline V gene has CDR1 SGHRS and CDR2 YFSETQ. CDR3 sequence (DNA): TGCGCCAGCACGCTCGGGACAGTAAACGAGCAGTACTTC. Residues: CASTLGTVNEQYF.

Turning to this clonotype: Possible read error: a much larger clone is one base away. J is TRBJ2-3 and V is TRBV7-9; D uncertain. V lost 2 bases to trimming and J lost 6 bases, with 12 bases between them. The CDR3 extends over 14 amino acids. Germline V gives CDR1 SEHNR, CDR2 FQNEAQ (reference sequence). The CDR3 DNA reads TGTGCCAGCAGCTTAAACCCGCCCTGGGATACGCAGTATTTT. Protein: CASSLNPPWDTQYF. Drawing the rest from reference TRBV7-9 and TRBJ2-3, the complete variable domain is DTGVSQNPRHKITKRGQNVTFRCDPISEHNRLYWYRQTLGQGPEFLTYFQNEAQLEKSRLLSDRFSAERPKGSFSTLEIQRTEQGDSAMYLCASSLNPPWDTQYFGPGTRLTVL.

V and J are TRBV18 and TRBJ1-1; D remains unclear. V was pared by 3 bases and J by 1 base, with 9 bases between. This CDR3 spans 14 amino acids. Looked up from germline, CDR1 is KGHSH and CDR2 is LQKENI. CDR3 residues: CASSPVAGNTEAFF. CDR3 DNA sequence: TGTGCCAGCTCACCGGTCGCTGGGAACACTGAAGCTTTCTTT.

In regard to this clonotype: One base away lies a much larger clone, so this may be a sequencing read error. The genes are TRBV5-1 and TRBJ2-5; TRBD2 agrees at 7 bases. Looked up from germline, CDR1 is SGHRS and CDR2 is YFSETQ. The CDR3 is 14 amino acids. The CDR3 bases are TGCGCCGGCAGCCGCGGACTAGACCAAGAGACCCAGTACTTC. Amino acid sequence: CAGSRGLDQETQYF.

Regarding this clonotype: A read error is possible here, since a much larger clone lies one base away. The chain carries TRBV12-3 or TRBV12-4 and TRBJ2-7, with D tentatively TRBD2 (6 bases). The CDR3 runs 14 residues. CDR3 loop: CASRGRGLTYEQYF. The CDR3 bases are TGTGCCAGCAGGGGCCGGGGGTTGACCTACGAACAGTACTTC.

This clonotype was counted between two and nine times. The chain is built from TRBV7-2 and TRBJ2-1, with 11 bases that match TRBD2. This CDR3 is built from 16 residues. Germline V lookup: CDR1 SGHTA, CDR2 FQGNSA. J gave up 5 bases and V 5 bases, and 8 bases lay outside the gene matches. CDR3 loop: CASSIGLAGGHNEQFF. CDR3 nucleotide sequence: TGTGCCAGCAGCATCGGGCTAGCGGGGGGTCACAATGAGCAGTTCTTC.

This clonotype was counted between two and nine times. This chain connects TRBV9 to TRBJ2-1; D perhaps matches TRBD2 (6 bases). Deletions cut 4 bases from V and 7 bases from J, with 12 bases between. Germline-derived CDR1 and CDR2 are SGDLS and YYNGEE. CDR3 length: 13 amino acids. In DNA form, the CDR3 reads TGTGCCAGCAGCATTGGGACTCGTAATGAGCAGTTCTTC. Its protein is CASSIGTRNEQFF.

J is TRBJ2-2 and V is TRBV28, with 10 bases matching TRBD1. Germline V CDR1 and CDR2: MDHEN, SYDVKM. This CDR3 comprises 16 residues. V lost 2 bases, J lost 3 bases, and 3 bases stayed unmatched. Here the CDR3 DNA reads TGTGCCAGCAGTTTAGTGACAGGGGGCCACACCGGGGAGCTGTTTTTT. This codes for CASSLVTGGHTGELFF.

As to this clonotype: This may come from a read error, since a much larger clone is one base off. This chain uses TRBV5-1 with TRBJ2-5; D is possibly TRBD2 (7 bases). The germline V and J ends were trimmed by 10 bases and 11 bases, with 24 bases remaining between them. The CDR3 extends over 13 amino acids. Looked up from germline, CDR1 is SGHRS and CDR2 is YFSETQ. CDR3 sequence: CAGGAGVYNEQYF. The CDR3 DNA reads TGCGCCGGGGGGGCAGGGGTCTACAATGAGCAGTACTTC.

As concerns this clonotype: One end of the junction fails to match germline, which may point to a read error. The chain carries TRBV5-1 and TRBJ1-6; D perhaps matches TRBD1 (6 bases). The CDR3 runs to 16 residues. Germline CDR1 and CDR2: SGHRS and YFSETQ. The CDR3 protein is CPSSSTLQGLSSPLHF. DNA for the CDR3: TGCCCCAGCAGCTCCACCCTACAGGGTTTAAGTTCACCCCTCCACTTT. Based on the CDR3 plus reference TRBV5-1 and TRBJ1-6, the full variable domain is KAGVTQTPRYLIKTRGQQVTLSCSPISGHRSVSWYQQTPGQGLQFLFEYFSETQRNKGNFPGRFSGRQFSNSRSEMNVSTLELGDSALYLCPSSSTLQGLSSPLHFGNGTRLTVT.

This clonotype was counted at least ten times. The V and J genes are TRBV4-1 and TRBJ2-7; 14 nucleotides agree with TRBD2. This CDR3 is 15 amino acids long. V lost 5 bases, J lost 2 bases, and 2 bases stayed unmatched. CDR1 and CDR2 from the germline V gene are MGHRA and YSYEKL. CDR3 sequence: CASSWTSGGTYEQYF. CDR3 DNA: TGCGCCAGCAGCTGGACTAGCGGGGGGACCTACGAGCAGTACTTC.

This chain links TRBV7-6 with TRBJ1-2; D unresolved. The length of the CDR3 is 15 residues. Germline V gene data show CDR1 as SGHVS and CDR2 as FNYEAQ. V lost 1 base and J lost 5, with 14 bases in between. The CDR3 DNA reads TGTGCCAGCAGCTTAGAAGCCGGGTTCCCTTATGGCTACACCTTC. Translated, it gives CASSLEAGFPYGYTF.